The clone carrying this T cell receptor beta chain has only a few counts. Antigen unknown. Data came from immunoSEQ multiplex PCR; TCRdb stores just in-frame clones and leaves some out. Of about 10,000 clones listed, roughly 71% were seen once; the top ten hold less than 25%. CDR3 length: 19 residues. V dropped 1 base and J dropped 0 bases, with 19 bases sitting between them. Germline V gives CDR1 LNHDA, CDR2 SQIVND (reference sequence). The data are from a study of tumor-infiltrating lymphocytes in localized non-small cell lung cancer. Study observations and caveats: Compared with uninvolved lung, tumors showed higher T cell infiltration by TCRbeta sequencing.

This receptor was taken from a human donor with non-small cell lung cancer. This chain connects TRBV19 to TRBJ1-5, with D tentatively TRBD1 (5 bases). Sequenced material: lung tumor tissue. The CDR3 DNA reads TGTGCCAGTAGTATAGGTCGGGGGTCGGCGCTTAGTAGCAATCAGCCCCAGCATTTT. Encoded protein: CASSIGRGSALSSNQPQHF.